This TCR beta chain was identified in a study of blood T cells in healthy people across ages. The CDR3 runs 15 residues. V lost 8 bases and J lost 2, with 18 bases in between. This clonotype was seen more than once but under ten times. PCR was performed a second time for roughly 7 to 12 cycles using a sample-barcoded 5' primer and a J-beta primer mix. TCRdb reprocessed the 5' RACE reads via MiXCR and lists one record per CDR3 protein. The table shows about 1,600,000 distinct CDR3 sequences, with roughly 40% occurring only once. With each sample, at least 5 micrograms of total RNA were extracted. The chain is built from TRBV12-3 or TRBV12-4 and TRBJ1-2; possibly TRBD1 for D (5 bases). This TCR derives from a woman between 18 and 30 years old in good health. Sequencing input: blood. This CDR3 is CASRSGGGRNYGYTF. Written as DNA, the CDR3 is TGTGCCAGCCGATCGGGGGGAGGCCGAAACTATGGCTACACCTTC.